These 15 T cell receptor beta chains originate from one sample sequenced in a study of blood T cell repertoires in COVID-19. Using immunoSEQ multiplex PCR, the repertoire was profiled, and TCRdb retains in-frame clones only, with some absent. The sample holds under 550,000 clones; roughly 90% are singletons and the top ten take roughly 0.84%. Source material: peripheral blood. The receptor set was obtained from a man aged 18 to 29 with COVID-19, enrolled during active disease.

The chain links TRBV19 to TRBJ2-1, with 10 bases aligning to TRBD1. Losses at the gene ends were 2 bases for V and 10 bases for J; bases not matched to a gene: 5. The CDR3 spans 14 residues. Germline V gene data show CDR1 as LNHDA and CDR2 as SQIVND (reference sequence). The CDR3 sequence: CASSIRTGGGEQFF. CDR3 coding DNA: TGTGCCAGTAGTATACGGACAGGGGGAGGGGAGCAGTTCTTC.

The V gene is TRBV4-2, the J gene TRBJ1-2; D remains ambiguous. The germline V gene has CDR1 LGHNA and CDR2 YNFKEQ. This CDR3 contains 13 residues. The germline V and J ends were trimmed by 5 bases and 1 base, with 8 bases remaining between them. CDR3 DNA sequence: TGTGCCAGCAGCTTGCAGATTAACTATGGCTACACCTTC. It codes for CASSLQINYGYTF.

The V and J genes are TRBV9 and TRBJ2-5; 14 nucleotides line up with TRBD2. The germline gives CDR1 SGDLS, CDR2 YYNGEE. The V and J ends lost 3 bases and 3 bases, in that order; junction bases with no gene match: 4. This CDR3 has 16 amino acids. In nucleotides, the CDR3 is TGTGCCAGCAGCGCGACTAGCGGGGGGGACAAAGAGACCCAGTACTTC. Encoded protein: CASSATSGGDKETQYF.

V usage is TRBV27 and J usage is TRBJ2-7; no firm D call. V gave up 6 bases and J gave up 0 bases, with 12 bases separating them. Germline loops: CDR1 MNHEY, CDR2 SMNVEV (reference sequence). CDR3 size: 14 residues. CDR3: CASSRFVSSYEQYF. CDR3 in DNA: TGTGCCAGCAGCCGCTTCGTCAGCTCCTACGAGCAGTACTTC.

The chain couples TRBV6-2 or TRBV6-3 to TRBJ2-3; TRBD2 matches at 8 bases. Germline V gives CDR1 MNHEY, CDR2 SVGEGT. Trimming took 0 bases from V and 1 from J; bases not matched to a gene: 12. The CDR3 totals 19 residues. Here the CDR3 reads CASSYSIQRGNRGTDTQYF. As DNA, the CDR3 is TGTGCCAGCAGTTACTCGATCCAGCGGGGGAACAGGGGCACAGATACGCAGTATTTT.

In regard to this clone: Other DNA sequences in this sample translate to the same CDR3. The chain joins TRBV10-1 to TRBJ2-6, with a weak D call TRBD1 (6 bases). In germline, CDR1 is WNHNN, CDR2 SYGVQD (reference sequence). The CDR3 extends over 15 amino acids. The V end lost 3 bases, the J end lost 0 bases, and 6 bases lay between the germline ends. DNA of the CDR3: TGCGCCAGCAGTGAAGGGGGCTCTGGGGCCAACGTCCTGACTTTC. Encoded protein: CASSEGGSGANVLTF.

The gene calls are TRBV27 and TRBJ1-6; 11 bases are shared with TRBD1. The CDR3 extends over 15 amino acids. Germline V CDR1 and CDR2: MNHEY, SMNVEV (reference sequence). J gave up 9 bases and V 1 base, and 2 bases lay outside the gene matches. CDR3 coding DNA: TGTGCCAGCAGTTTATTGGGACAGGGGGTTTCACCCCTCCACTTT. Its translation is CASSLLGQGVSPLHF.

The V and J genes are TRBV7-8 and TRBJ1-4; 7 bases fit TRBD1. With V trimmed by 2 bases and J by 7 bases, 7 bases remained unmatched. This CDR3 is 15 amino acids long. The V gene's germline CDR1 is SGHVS and CDR2 FQNEAQ. In DNA form, the CDR3 reads TGTGCCAGCAGCTTAAGCCACAGGGGTGGTGAAAAACTGTTTTTT. It yields the protein CASSLSHRGGEKLFF.

The chain couples TRBV30 to TRBJ1-5; possibly TRBD1 for D (6 bases). The CDR3 runs to 14 residues. The V end was cut by 3 bases, the J end by 4 bases, with 13 bases between. From germline, CDR1 is GTSNPN and CDR2 SVGIG (reference sequence). The CDR3 DNA reads as TGTGCCTGGAGAGCAGGACAGCCTAATCAGCCCCAGCATTTT. It specifies CAWRAGQPNQPQHF.

The chain is built from TRBV7-9 and TRBJ2-1; 10 bases map to TRBD2. From germline, CDR1 is SEHNR and CDR2 FQNEAQ (reference sequence). CDR3 length equals 15 residues. The V and J ends lost 5 bases and 7 bases, in that order; junction bases with no gene match: 8. The CDR3 nucleotides are TGTGCCAGCAGCATGCTAGCGGGGGCTTCGAATGAGCAGTTCTTC. Translated, it gives CASSMLAGASNEQFF.

The rearrangement uses TRBV2 and TRBJ1-1, with no clear D. The V gene's germline CDR1 is SNHLY and CDR2 FYNNEI. V lost 7 bases to trimming and J lost 6 bases, with 18 bases between them. CDR3 length equals 14 residues. CDR3 bases: TGTGCCAGCACTCCTCTCCCCGGTTCTGCTGAAGCTTTCTTT. This translates into CASTPLPGSAEAFF.

This chain connects TRBV5-6 to TRBJ1-1; D remains ambiguous. Germline CDR1 and CDR2: SGHDT and YYEEEE. Trimming shortened V by 0 bases and J by 0 bases, and 9 bases separated the two germline ends. The CDR3 extends over 15 amino acids. CDR3 nucleotides: TGTGCCAGCAGCTTGGTGCGGTTAATGAACACTGAAGCTTTCTTT. Its translation: CASSLVRLMNTEAFF.

The rearrangement links TRBV30 to TRBJ2-7, with D unclear. Trimming left V 4 bases short and J 1 base short, with 8 bases between. Germline values: CDR1 GTSNPN, CDR2 SVGIG (reference sequence). CDR3 length equals 12 residues. In DNA, the CDR3 is TGTGCCTGGACCGGTGGTTCCTACGAGCAGTACTTC. It codes for CAWTGGSYEQYF. Full variable domain (rest looked up from reference TRBV30 and TRBJ2-7): SQTIHQWPATLVQPVGSPLSLECTVEGTSNPNLYWYRQAAGRGLQLLFYSVGIGQISSEVPQNLSASRPQDRQFILSSKKLLLSDSGFYLCAWTGGSYEQYFGPGTRLTVT.

The CDR3 DNA follows: TGCGCCAGCAGCAACCCTAGCGGACCGAGCACAGATACGCAGTATTTT. It specifies CASSNPSGPSTDTQYF. The rearrangement links TRBV4-1 to TRBJ2-3, with 7 nucleotides matching TRBD2. CDR1 and CDR2 (germline): MGHRA, YSYEKL. CDR3 length equals 16 residues. With V trimmed by 5 bases and J by 0 bases, 8 bases remained unmatched.

This clone was detected once. The J gene is TRBJ2-2, the V gene TRBV28, with 10 bases aligning to TRBD2. The germline V gene encodes CDR1 MDHEN and CDR2 SYDVKM. The CDR3 totals 16 residues. The V gene end was trimmed by 5 bases and the J gene end by 1 base; junction bases not matched to a gene: 4. The CDR3 region has the DNA TGTGCCAGCAGTCTACCTAGCGGGGGGAACACCGGGGAGCTGTTTTTT. This gives the protein CASSLPSGGNTGELFF.